This record concerns one T cell receptor (beta chain) sequence. The antigen is unknown. The junction does not match germline at one end; this may be a read error. This CDR3 is also generated by other DNA sequences in the sample. The sample is drawn from a study of regulatory and conventional T cells in RAG deficiency. Study observations and caveats: In Omenn syndrome, sorted "Tregs" may be peripherally activated cells. Omenn patients showed >80% Treg-Tconv overlap and shorter CDR3 lengths.

The CDR3 covers 17 residues. The germline V gene encodes CDR1 SGHTA and CDR2 FQGNSA. Assay used: immunoSEQ multiplex PCR; TCRdb lists only in-frame clones, some missing. The sample comprises fewer than 35,000 clones, 89% of which are singletons, and roughly 13% rests with the top ten. Another study also made use of these data, one on regulatory T cells. That investigation notes: Primers: 52 TRBV forward and 13 TRBJ reverse. Patient repertoires had restricted TRB V-J pairs and skewed V and J usage, most in Tregs.

The sample taken for sequencing was CD8+ T cells sorted from blood. This TCR was sampled from a human donor in good health. V gene TRBV7-2 combines with J gene TRBJ2-1, with TRBD2 identical over 13 bases. This chain's CDR3 is CASSITSGGAVFNEQFF. CDR3 coding DNA: TGCGCCAGCAGCATAACTAGCGGGGGGGCCGTCTTTAATGAGCAGTTCTTC.